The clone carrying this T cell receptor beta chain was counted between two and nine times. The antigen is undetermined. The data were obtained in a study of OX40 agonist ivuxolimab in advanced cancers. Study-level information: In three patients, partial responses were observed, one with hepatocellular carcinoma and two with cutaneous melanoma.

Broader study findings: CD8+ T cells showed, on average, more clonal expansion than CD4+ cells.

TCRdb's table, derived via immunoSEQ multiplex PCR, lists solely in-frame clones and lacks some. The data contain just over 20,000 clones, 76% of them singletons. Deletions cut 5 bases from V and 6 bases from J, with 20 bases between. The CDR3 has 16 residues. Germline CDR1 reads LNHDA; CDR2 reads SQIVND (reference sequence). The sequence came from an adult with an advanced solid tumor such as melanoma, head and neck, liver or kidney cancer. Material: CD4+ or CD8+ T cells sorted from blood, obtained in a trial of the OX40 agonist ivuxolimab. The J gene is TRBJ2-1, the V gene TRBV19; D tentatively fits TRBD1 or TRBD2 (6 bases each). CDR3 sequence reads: CASSRLEGGWVNEQFF. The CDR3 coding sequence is TGTGCCAGTAGTCGGCTGGAGGGGGGCTGGGTCAATGAGCAGTTCTTC.